Given below is one T cell receptor beta chain in context. The authors reverse transcribed all of the isolated RNA, so sequencing captured expressed TCRB transcripts. Sequencing was performed with immunoSEQ multiplex PCR; in TCRdb, only in-frame clones are kept and a portion is missing. In the table there are 450,000 to 550,000 clones, approximately 28% of which are singletons. The data stem from a study of beta chain features in type 1 diabetes. The CDR3 spans 14 residues. CDR1 and CDR2 (germline): MDHEN, SYDVKM. Sequencing used naive CD4+ T cells from blood. The genes are TRBV28 and TRBJ2-5, with 11 bases fitting TRBD2. Near its end, the DNA agrees better with TRBJ2-7, so the J call may be wrong. The clonotype was recovered from a man between 18 and 35 years old in good health. The CDR3 bases are TGTGCCAGTCAAACTAGCGGGAGTATACACGAGCAGTACTTC. Amino acids: CASQTSGSIHEQYF.